A single count supports the clone carrying this TCR beta chain. The data derive from a study of CD8 T cells in Susac syndrome. Sequencing of TCR beta, carried out with a high-throughput approach, was applied to CD8+ and CD4+ T cells from the blood. FACS was used to enrich TEMRA cells, whereas the CD8+ and CD4+ T cells were obtained by negative isolation. A quantity of roughly 0.5 to 1 ug RNA underwent reverse transcription using random hexamers. The method of amplification for TCR beta CDR3 was immunoSEQ multiplex PCR, covering 54 Vbeta and 13 Jbeta. TCRdb reprocessed the immunoSEQ multiplex PCR reads with MiXCR, giving one entry per CDR3 protein. The sample contains about 150,000 distinct CDR3 sequences, 85% to 95% of which appear only once. Sequenced material: CD4+ T cells from PBMCs. The origin of this receptor is a human donor with multiple sclerosis.

DNA of the CDR3: TGCGCCAGCAGCTTGGCCCGGACAGGGATCGACTACTATGGCTACACCTTC. It yields the protein CASSLARTGIDYYGYTF. This sequence joins TRBV5-1 and TRBJ1-2; 8 nucleotides match TRBD1. There are 17 residues in the CDR3. The germline V gene encodes CDR1 SGHRS and CDR2 YFSETQ. V shed 0 bases and J 3 bases; nucleotides not matched to a gene: 10.